These T cell receptor beta chains were read from a single sample in a study of blood T cell repertoires in COVID-19. Generated by immunoSEQ multiplex PCR, the TCRdb table keeps only in-frame clones and is missing some. The sample holds approximately 210,000 clones, roughly four fifths seen once. Sequenced material: peripheral blood. All receptors derive from a woman aged 80 or over with COVID-19, enrolled during active disease. CDR3s include the opening cysteine and the closing phenylalanine or tryptophan. D genes are given only for firm matches.

TRBJ2-7	TRBD2	TRBV2	TGTGCCAGCAGTCCGGACGGGGGGTACTCCTACGAGCAGTACTTC	CASSPDGGYSYEQYF
TRBJ1-1	TRBD1	TRBV6-1	TGTGCCAGCAGTGAGAAGGGGACAGACACTGAAGCTTTCTTT	CASSEKGTDTEAFF
TRBJ1-1	.	TRBV27	TGTGCCAGTTACCGAGGGGGGGCCCGCACTGAAGCTTTCTTT	CASYRGGARTEAFF
TRBJ2-2	TRBD1	TRBV19	TGTGCCAGTAGTAGACAGGGTAGGATGGACACCGGGGAGCTGTTTTTT	CASSRQGRMDTGELFF
TRBJ1-2	.	TRBV19	TGTGCCGTAAAACAGACGATCTATGGCTACACCTTC	CAVKQTIYGYTF
TRBJ1-3	TRBD1	TRBV12-5	TGTGCTAGTGGGGGACAGTTCTCTGGAAACACCATATATTTT	CASGGQFSGNTIYF
TRBJ2-2	.	TRBV19	TGTGCCAGCCGCGGCTCTGTCAGCACCGGGGAGCTGTTTTTT	CASRGSVSTGELFF
TRBJ2-3	.	TRBV18	TGTGCCAGCTCACCGGTCCCACCTTCATACGGTTCAGATACGCAGTATTTT	CASSPVPPSYGSDTQYF
TRBJ1-2	.	TRBV5-4	TGTGCCAGCAGCTTGAGGACATCGTCCCACTATGGCTACACCTTC	CASSLRTSSHYGYTF
TRBJ1-2	.	TRBV29-1	TGCAGCGTTGAACAGGGCTCTAACTATGGCTACACCTTC	CSVEQGSNYGYTF